The clone carrying this T cell receptor (beta chain) has just a few counts. The sample comes from a study of cytomegalovirus exposure and HLA in healthy donors. The ends were cut back, 4 bases at V and 5 bases at J, with 11 bases in the middle. CDR1 SQVTM and CDR2 ANQGSEA come from the germline V gene. The CDR3 contains 12 residues. Assay used: immunoSEQ multiplex PCR; TCRdb lists only in-frame clones, some missing. The sample comprises 250,000 to 400,000 clones, 87% of which are singletons, and approximately 1% rests with the top ten. This clonotype was obtained from a woman aged 30 to 39 in good health and CMV-seropositive. The chain combines TRBV29-1 with TRBJ1-1, with D unclear. Sequenced: PBMCs. Here the CDR3 DNA reads TGCAGCGTTGCGGCCGGGAGTACTGAAGCTTTCTTT. Translation: CSVAAGSTEAFF.